A single sample is the source of the 24 T cell receptor beta chains below, sequenced in a study of cytomegalovirus exposure and HLA in healthy donors. Only in-frame clones appear in the TCRdb table, and some are missing; sequencing was by immunoSEQ multiplex PCR. This table holds roughly 300,000 clones, about nine tenths found once. The specimen was PBMCs. The receptors stem from a woman under 40 in good health and CMV-seropositive.

The rearrangement links TRBV4-1 to TRBJ2-7; D perhaps matches TRBD1 (5 bases). The CDR3 spans 15 residues. Per germline, CDR1 MGHRA and CDR2 YSYEKL. V was pared by 1 base and J by 6 bases, with 16 bases between. Here the CDR3 DNA reads TGCGCCAGCAGCCAAGCCCTGGCAGGGAAGGGCGAGCAGTACTTC. This encodes CASSQALAGKGEQYF.

The chain uses TRBV4-1 and TRBJ1-5; 7 positions match TRBD1. With 4 bases clipped from V and 5 bases from J, the junction kept 5 bases outside the gene matches. This CDR3 comprises 14 residues. CDR1 is MGHRA, CDR2 YSYEKL, per germline. The CDR3 DNA is TGCGCCAGCAGCCTATACACAGGGGATCAGCCCCAGCATTTT. Its translation is CASSLYTGDQPQHF.

The V gene is TRBV15, the J gene TRBJ1-6; no clear D. The V end lost 7 bases, the J end lost 6 bases, and 13 bases lay between the germline ends. This CDR3 contains 14 residues. Germline V lookup: CDR1 LNHNV, CDR2 YYDKDF (reference sequence). The DNA for the CDR3 is TGTGCCACCAAGGAGGCCATCTTTAATTCACCCCTCCACTTT. It translates to CATKEAIFNSPLHF.

The chain uses TRBV7-3 and TRBJ2-6; 7 bases agree with TRBD1. The CDR3 has 15 residues. V was clipped by 5 bases and J by 4 bases; unmatched bases: 5. Germline V lookup: CDR1 SGHTA, CDR2 FQGTGA. CDR3 residues: CASSPQGVGANVLTF. CDR3 DNA: TGTGCCAGCAGCCCCCAGGGGGTCGGGGCCAACGTCCTGACTTTC.

This rearrangement joins TRBV9 to TRBJ2-2; 15 nucleotides line up with TRBD2. The CDR3 length is 18 residues. Germline assignment: CDR1 SGDLS and CDR2 YYNGEE. The trim removed 4 bases at V and 6 bases at J, leaving 10 bases unmatched. The CDR3 is CASSPGLAGGPVSGELFF. CDR3 sequence (DNA): TGTGCCAGCAGCCCCGGACTAGCGGGGGGGCCTGTGTCCGGGGAGCTGTTTTTT.

The chain carries TRBV9 and TRBJ2-1; a weak D match, TRBD2 (5 bases). The germline V gene encodes CDR1 SGDLS and CDR2 YYNGEE. V gave up 0 bases and J gave up 5 bases, with 6 bases separating them. This CDR3 spans 13 amino acids. CDR3 loop: CASSVGLNNEQFF. Written as DNA, the CDR3 is TGTGCCAGCAGCGTAGGACTAAACAATGAGCAGTTCTTC.

This clone has only one observation. This chain uses TRBV7-3 with TRBJ2-7; D possibly corresponds to TRBD1 (5 bases). Germline lookup yields CDR1 SGHTA and CDR2 FQGTGA. Trimming removed 0 bases at V and 3 bases at J, with 12 bases between. The CDR3 contains 15 residues. The CDR3 sequence is CASSLTPVGRYEQYF. CDR3 DNA: TGTGCCAGCAGCTTAACCCCGGTGGGGCGCTACGAGCAGTACTTC.

This clone was detected only a few times. This chain connects TRBV2 to TRBJ1-5, with TRBD1 matching over 8 bases. The CDR3 covers 11 residues. The ends lost 6 bases at V and 11 bases at J; junction bases unmatched: 3. Per the germline V gene, CDR1 is SNHLY and CDR2 is FYNNEI. The CDR3 DNA follows: TGTGCCAGCAGGGGGGGACAGGCCCAGCATTTT. It codes for CASRGGQAQHF.

This chain uses TRBV6-5 with TRBJ2-1; 14 bases are shared with TRBD2. The germline CDR1 and CDR2 sequences are MNHEY and SVGAGI. CDR3 length: 14 residues. J lost 9 bases, V lost 5 bases, and 3 bases had no gene match. The CDR3 coding sequence is TGTGCCAGCAGTCGACTAGCGGGAGGGCGTGAGCAGTTCTTC. Its protein is CASSRLAGGREQFF.

This rearrangement joins TRBV29-1 to TRBJ2-7; 12 nucleotides agree with TRBD2. The CDR3 sequence is 14 residues long. V dropped 5 bases and J dropped 4; count of bases not matched to a gene: 6. The germline CDR1 and CDR2 sequences are SQVTM and ANQGSEA. The CDR3 region has the DNA TGCAGCGTTCGAGCAGGACTAGCGGGGTACGAGCAGTACTTC. Protein sequence: CSVRAGLAGYEQYF.

The chain carries TRBV9 and TRBJ2-7, with 8 bases matching TRBD2. In germline, CDR1 is SGDLS, CDR2 YYNGEE. With 0 bases clipped from V and 4 bases from J, the junction kept 6 bases outside the gene matches. The CDR3 consists of 15 residues. The CDR3, as DNA: TGTGCCAGCAGCGTAGGGGCTAGCGGGCGATACGAGCAGTACTTC. Translation: CASSVGASGRYEQYF. Using reference TRBV9 and TRBJ2-7 for the parts outside the CDR3, the full variable domain is DSGVTQTPKHLITATGQRVTLRCSPRSGDLSVYWYQQSLDQGLQFLIQYYNGEERAKGNILERFSAQQFPDLHSELNLSSLELGDSALYFCASSVGASGRYEQYFGPGTRLTVT.

V is TRBV7-8 and J is TRBJ2-7; perhaps TRBD2 as D (5 bases). This CDR3 spans 14 amino acids. Germline values: CDR1 SGHVS, CDR2 FQNEAQ. The V and J ends lost 3 bases and 2 bases respectively, with 11 bases between them. The CDR3 nucleotides are TGTGCCAGCAGCTTTGGGGAGAGGACCTACGAGCAGTACTTC. Amino acid sequence: CASSFGERTYEQYF.

In this sample, this clone turned up many times. The genes are TRBV11-3 and TRBJ2-3; tentatively, D is TRBD1 or TRBD2 (5 bases each). The CDR3 sequence is 16 residues long. V shed 0 bases and J shed 3 bases, with 13 bases lying between them. Germline V gives CDR1 SGHNT, CDR2 YENEEA. The CDR3 here is CASSLEYREGTDTQYF. Here the CDR3 DNA reads TGTGCCAGCAGCTTAGAGTACCGCGAGGGGACAGATACGCAGTATTTT.

Turning to this clone: The sample contains more than one DNA sequence encoding this CDR3. This chain connects TRBV19 to TRBJ1-5; no firm D call. Germline loops: CDR1 LNHDA, CDR2 SQIVND (reference sequence). V dropped 4 bases and J dropped 4 bases, with 5 bases sitting between them. CDR3 size: 12 residues. The CDR3 DNA sequence: TGTGCCAGTAGTACCGGGAATCAGCCCCAGCATTTT. This encodes CASSTGNQPQHF. The complete variable domain, with remaining parts taken from reference TRBV19 and TRBJ1-5, reads DGGITQSPKYLFRKEGQNVTLSCEQNLNHDAMYWYRQDPGQGLRLIYYSQIVNDFQKGDIAEGYSVSREKKESFPLTVTSAQKNPTAFYLCASSTGNQPQHFGDGTRLSIL.

This clone turned up a few times. The chain carries TRBV14 and TRBJ1-6, with D uncertain. CDR1 and CDR2 (germline): SGHDN, FVKESK. The CDR3 contains 15 residues. V lost 0 bases and J 9 bases, leaving 12 bases between the germline ends. CDR3 bases: TGTGCCAGCAGCCAAGATCTCGAGGGAAGTTCACCCCTCCACTTT. Protein product: CASSQDLEGSSPLHF. The entire variable domain, with the rest obtained from reference TRBV14 and TRBJ1-6, is as follows: EAGVTQFPSHSVIEKGQTVTLRCDPISGHDNLYWYRRVMGKEIKFLLHFVKESKQDESGMPNNRFLAERTGGTYSTLKVQPAELEDSGVYFCASSQDLEGSSPLHFGNGTRLTVT.

The chain couples TRBV15 to TRBJ2-7; tentative D call: TRBD2 (7 bases). CDR1 LNHNV and CDR2 YYDKDF come from the germline V gene (reference sequence). V lost 0 bases to trimming and J lost 6 bases, with 18 bases between them. The CDR3 has 16 amino acids. The CDR3 here is CATSRDPRGRAGEQYF. The CDR3 coding sequence is TGTGCCACCAGCAGAGATCCTAGGGGGAGGGCTGGCGAGCAGTACTTC.

The gene calls are TRBV4-3 and TRBJ2-2; 7 bases line up with TRBD2. The CDR3 consists of 14 residues. Germline values: CDR1 LGHNA, CDR2 YSLEER. V shed 2 bases and J 8 bases; nucleotides not matched to a gene: 5. For the CDR3, the DNA is TGCGCCAGCAGCCAAAGGGGACTACCGGGGGAGCTGTTTTTT. It is translated as CASSQRGLPGELFF.

V usage is TRBV4-2 and J usage is TRBJ1-2; D gene ambiguous. Germline values: CDR1 LGHNA, CDR2 YNFKEQ. The CDR3 totals 16 residues. The germline V and J ends were trimmed by 5 bases and 0 bases, with 16 bases remaining between them. The CDR3 nucleotides are TGTGCCAGCAGCGATGATTACACGCCGACTAACTATGGCTACACCTTC. It specifies CASSDDYTPTNYGYTF.

V is TRBV5-1 and J is TRBJ1-3, with a weak D call TRBD1 (6 bases). CDR3 length: 15 amino acids. With 4 bases removed from V and 2 bases from J, the gap between germline ends came to 13 bases. The germline gives CDR1 SGHRS, CDR2 YFSETQ. CDR3 DNA: TGCGCCAGCAGCCAAACAGGGTTCGCTGGAAACACCATATATTTT. The encoded protein is CASSQTGFAGNTIYF.

V and J are TRBV28 and TRBJ1-5; 7 nucleotides agree with TRBD1. V trimming: 6 bases; J trimming: 0 bases; junction bases outside the gene matches: 5. Germline-derived CDR1 and CDR2 are MDHEN and SYDVKM. This CDR3 spans 15 amino acids. In nucleotides, the CDR3 is TGTGCCAGCAGGCAGGGGGTTTATAGCAATCAGCCCCAGCATTTT. Protein: CASRQGVYSNQPQHF.

The V and J genes are TRBV15 and TRBJ2-7; 9 nucleotides line up with TRBD1. V lost 0 bases, J lost 3 bases, and 6 bases stayed unmatched. The germline CDR1 and CDR2 sequences are LNHNV and YYDKDF (reference sequence). The CDR3 runs 16 residues. The CDR3 bases are TGTGCCACCAGCAGAGATTGGGGGGACAGGGACTACGAGCAGTACTTC. As protein: CATSRDWGDRDYEQYF.

In its sample, this clone was seen a few times. The rearrangement joins TRBV6-4 to TRBJ2-2, with 10 bases that match TRBD1. The J segment lost 4 bases and the V segment lost 6 bases, leaving 5 bases of the junction unmatched. The CDR3 consists of 15 residues. Germline CDR1 reads MRHNA; CDR2 reads SNTAGT. The CDR3 sequence is CASSVTGGVTGELFF. In DNA, the CDR3 is TGTGCCAGCAGCGTGACAGGGGGCGTCACCGGGGAGCTGTTTTTT.

V usage is TRBV29-1 and J usage is TRBJ2-5, with 8 positions matching TRBD2. CDR3 length: 12 residues. Germline CDR1 and CDR2: SQVTM and ANQGSEA. V trimming: 4 bases; J trimming: 5 bases; junction bases outside the gene matches: 3. CDR3 in amino acids: CSVGGLVETQYF. The CDR3 nucleotides read TGCAGCGTTGGGGGACTAGTGGAGACCCAGTACTTC.

The V and J genes are TRBV9 and TRBJ1-2; TRBD1 might be the D (5 bases). V was pared by 3 bases and J by 6 bases, with 18 bases between. The CDR3 sequence is 15 residues long. The V gene's germline CDR1 is SGDLS and CDR2 YYNGEE. The CDR3 loop reads CASSDGARAGNGYTF. CDR3 nucleotides: TGTGCCAGCAGCGATGGGGCGAGGGCAGGGAATGGCTACACCTTC.